What follows are 2 T cell receptor beta chains derived from one specimen sequenced in a study of T-cell reconstitution after alpha-beta-depleted transplantation in children. During its preparation, the TCRbeta library received unique molecular identifiers. TCRdb redid the calling of the PCR reads with MiXCR, one entry per CDR3 protein. The repertoire holds 170,000 or so distinct CDR3 sequences, with approximately 6.8% as singletons. The sample here was PBMCs from the stem cell graft donor, taken from the stem cell graft. The receptors here all came from a human donor who donated a stem cell graft to a child with Wiskott-Aldrich syndrome.

This clonotype was recorded many times. This chain connects TRBV19 to TRBJ2-1, with D possibly matching TRBD2 (5 bases). The V gene's germline CDR1 is LNHDA and CDR2 SQIVND (reference sequence). V was clipped by 5 bases and J by 7 bases, with 15 bases between them. The CDR3 contains 14 residues. CDR3: CASSASRGPNEQFF. For the CDR3, the DNA is TGTGCCAGTAGTGCATCCCGAGGGCCTAATGAGCAGTTCTTC. The whole variable domain, filled in from reference TRBV19 and TRBJ2-1, reads DGGITQSPKYLFRKEGQNVTLSCEQNLNHDAMYWYRQDPGQGLRLIYYSQIVNDFQKGDIAEGYSVSREKKESFPLTVTSAQKNPTAFYLCASSASRGPNEQFFGPGTRLTVL.

This clonotype appeared a few times. This chain connects TRBV5-6 to TRBJ2-1, with D perhaps TRBD1 or TRBD2 (5 bases each). Trimming took 4 bases from V and 7 from J, leaving 12 bases between them. Germline V gene sequence: CDR1 SGHDT, CDR2 YYEEEE. The CDR3 length is 13 residues. The CDR3 sequence is CASSIGARNEQFF. In DNA, the CDR3 is TGTGCCAGCAGCATCGGGGCGAGGAATGAGCAGTTCTTC.